The T cell receptor (beta chain) under discussion was sequenced for a study of blood T cell repertoires in COVID-19. In the study overall: The United States, Italy and Spain provided the acute and convalescent COVID-19 samples. Nucleic acid was either cDNA or gDNA, and it came from T cells, B-cell-depleted T cells, or PBMCs.

CDR1 and CDR2 from the germline V gene are MNHEY and SMNVEV (reference sequence). There are 16 residues in the CDR3. Deletions cut 3 bases from V and 1 base from J, with 12 bases between. Assay used: immunoSEQ multiplex PCR; TCRdb lists only in-frame clones, some missing. The sample lists over 60,000 clones; roughly 90% were seen once. Material for sequencing was peripheral blood. The chain links TRBV27 to TRBJ2-2; D may be TRBD1 (5 bases). This receptor was taken from a human donor in a cohort sampled during active COVID-19. CDR3 sequence (DNA): TGTGCCAGCAGTTTCAGGGCAGGAAAGAACACCGGGGAGCTGTTTTTT. Its protein is CASSFRAGKNTGELFF.